Detailed here is one T cell receptor (beta chain). Its antigen specificity is not known. Base quality data are lacking; no much larger clone is found one base away. The record originates from a study of molecular identifiers for immune sequencing clone quantification (dated by TCRdb to 2017 to 2018). With respect to the entire study: For a replicate experiment, RNA from roughly 21,000 or 96,000 naive CD8 T cells was divided into five aliquots, and four of the five aliquots were sequenced. This methods study used CD8 T cells to benchmark TCR RNA copy counting and molecular-identifier clustering-based TCR repertoire sequencing (MIDCIRS). Study-wide conclusions, independent of this receptor: When barcode sub-clustering was not used, chimeric consensus sequences inflated TCR diversity, with chimeras reaching as high as 47%. In CMV-specific effector cells, clones with more than 20 RNA copies accounted for over 98% of molecules, whereas in naive cells such clones accounted for under 1%. Identical TCR molecules sharing a barcode could cause highly expanded clone sizes to be underestimated. Naive libraries contained spiked-in Jurkat TCR RNA (10 copies' worth), which is not part of the donor repertoire. Spiked-in Jurkat TCR RNA equal to a single cell's worth was reported to be detectable even within 1,200,000 naive CD8 T cells. Modeling indicated about 3 TCR RNA copies recovered per cell, compared with about ten by digital PCR, which implies a capture efficiency of 25% to 35%.

The library was prepared using PCR. Sequencing relied on a NextSeq 500. Bulk TCR libraries were prepared as previously described, using TCR primers listed in Table S5. The Qiagen AllPrep DNA/RNA kit was used to purify total RNA. Before analysis, reads from multiple sequencing runs of the same library were pooled. Per the original workflow: Reads were retained only if their TCR constant sequence matched exactly, and those retained reads were trimmed to 150 nt and grouped according to their 12-nt molecular barcodes. Reads in each barcode group were sub-clustered using a 15% Levenshtein threshold, and a quality-weighted consensus sequence was built for each RNA molecule. Non-functional sequences were excluded, and lower-count sequences lying one edit away from another sequence were also excluded. Barcode sub-clusters with fewer than 20% of the maximum read count were removed, based on fitting two negative binomial distributions. In-frame beta chains were kept once TCRdb had trimmed the public reads at Q25 with fastp and called clones with MiXCR. Rows with a matching CDR3 protein are joined into one entry that keeps the most common DNA and genes. TCRdb's processing, not the authors', yielded these V and J calls. For this sample there are roughly 630,000 distinct CDR3 sequences; around 25% appear just once. About 0.81% of the sample rests with the top ten.

As encoded in the germline V gene (reference sequence), CDR1 is MNHEY while CDR2 is SMNVEV. Trimming takes 6 bases from V and 0 bases from J, and the germline ends sit 12 bases apart. From the cysteine up to the phenylalanine, the CDR3 has a length of 15 residues. Solely the CDR3 DNA is kept, with 45 bases framed from the first base. Libraries of naive CD8 T cells were generated from roughly 20,000 to 1,000,000 sorted cells, with 10%, 30% or 50% of the purified RNA used. Naive CD8 T cells were FACS-sorted as CD8+CD4-CCR7+CD45RA+ on a BD FACSAria II into RLT Plus buffer. To test detection sensitivity, Jurkat RNA equal to 9 to 10 TCR copies was added to samples of about 17,000-1,100,000 naive CD8 T cells. CD8 T cells were enriched using RosetteSep CD8+ T Cell Enrichment Cocktail and Ficoll-Paque, and the enriched cells then underwent ACK red cell lysis.

The chain employs TRBV27 and TRBJ1-3; TRBD1 is possibly the D segment (6 matching bases). The sample consisted of naive CD8+ T cells from blood, with Jurkat cell RNA spiked in. Per the publication, the cell subset or site label means: FACS-sorted CD8+CD4-CCR7+CD45RA+ naive T cells. The source of this sequence is a human donor in good health. Some libraries in this study had Jurkat cell RNA spiked in. The CDR3 corresponds to CASRQGLHSGNTIYF. The sequence in DNA is TGTGCCAGCAGGCAGGGGCTCCACTCTGGAAACACCATATATTTT.